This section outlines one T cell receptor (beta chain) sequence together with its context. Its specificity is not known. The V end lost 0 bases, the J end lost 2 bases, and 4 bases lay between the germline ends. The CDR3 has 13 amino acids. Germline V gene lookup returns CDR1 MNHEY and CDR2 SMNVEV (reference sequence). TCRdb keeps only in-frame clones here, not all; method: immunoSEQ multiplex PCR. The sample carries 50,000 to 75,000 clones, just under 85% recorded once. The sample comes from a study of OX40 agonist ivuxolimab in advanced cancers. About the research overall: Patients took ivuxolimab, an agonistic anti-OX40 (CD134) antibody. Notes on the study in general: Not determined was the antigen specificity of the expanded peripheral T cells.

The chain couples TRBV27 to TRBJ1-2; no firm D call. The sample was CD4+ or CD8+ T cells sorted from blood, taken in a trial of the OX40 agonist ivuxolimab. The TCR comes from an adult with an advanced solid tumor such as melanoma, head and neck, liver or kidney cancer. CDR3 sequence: CASSLSENYGYTF. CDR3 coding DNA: TGTGCCAGCAGTTTATCAGAGAACTATGGCTACACCTTC.